This T cell receptor beta chain was captured by sequencing in a study of T-cell reconstitution after alpha-beta-depleted transplantation in children. Study-wide results and limits: Diversity of TCRbeta at day 60 was high in some patients, arising from surviving recipient T cells and thymic progenitors. Expanded clones from the graft, numbering several hundred, reportedly supplied alpha-beta T cells about two months after transplant. Among T cells one year after transplant, newly produced cells accounted for most counts and diversity.

It was with unique molecular identifiers that the TCRbeta library was prepared. MiXCR, applied by TCRdb to the PCR reads, yields one record per CDR3 protein. This table holds just under 150,000 distinct CDR3 sequences, roughly 8.8% found once. This clonotype was seen more than once but under ten times. Its target is unknown. The V gene lost 6 bases and the J gene lost 5 bases, with 26 bases spanning the gap. Per germline, CDR1 MNHEY and CDR2 SMNVEV (reference sequence). The CDR3 has 17 amino acids. V gene TRBV27 combines with J gene TRBJ2-7; no reliable D call. The source was PBMCs, mostly from graft donor cells, collected 180 days after TCRalphabeta/CD19-depleted stem cell transplant. The origin of this receptor is a female patient younger than 10 who had a stem cell transplant for congenital amegakaryocytic thrombocytopenia, so the T cells may come from the graft donor. CDR3 loop: CASSFRRTDVDLHEQYF. The CDR3 bases are TGTGCCAGCAGCTTCCGCAGAACGGACGTAGACCTTCACGAGCAGTACTTC.